This T cell receptor (beta chain) came from a study of shared clonotypes between healthy human individuals. TCRdb's table, derived via immunoSEQ multiplex PCR, lists solely in-frame clones and lacks some. Altogether 500,000 to 550,000 clones are present, roughly 95% being singletons, with the ten largest covering approximately 0.067%. Study conclusions and caveats: The represented genetic and exposure-history diversity was limited by the small number of donors. The study sampled only blood, and tissue repertoires likely differ.

With respect to this clone: Its antigen remains unknown.

V lost 5 bases, J lost 1 base, and 15 bases lay in between. Germline loops: CDR1 MNHNY, CDR2 SVGAGI (reference sequence). This CDR3 comprises 16 residues. Each of the donors was a healthy adult who was HIV-negative and had not had a recent acute infection or vaccination. The chain carries TRBV6-6 and TRBJ1-5, with D unresolved. The specimen was naive CD4+ T cells sorted from blood. The subset: CD45RA+ positively selected. This TCR derives from a woman aged 25-40 years in good health. This CDR3 is CASSKNRDLSNQPQHF. CDR3 in DNA: TGTGCCAGCAGTAAAAATCGGGATCTCAGCAATCAGCCCCAGCATTTT.